A selection of T cell receptor beta chains follows, all from one sample in a study of blood T cell repertoires in COVID-19. Profiled with immunoSEQ multiplex PCR; TCRdb holds only in-frame clones, not every one. The sample records approximately 180,000 clones, 85% being singletons. Sequenced: PBMCs or T cells enriched from blood (not recorded which). The receptors here all came from a middle-aged man who had recovered from COVID-19. Each CDR3 is given with its conserved first and last residue. Each record gives: J gene, clone size, D gene, V gene, CDR3 DNA, CDR3 protein. A D gene is named only where the DNA matches it firmly. The size entry is marked missing in some rows and otherwise reads once, few, many or a size class.

J gene: TRBJ2-3
clone size: -
D gene: TRBD2
V gene: TRBV5-8
CDR3 DNA: TGTGCCAGCAGCCCTGGGACTAGCGGGGGAAGCACAGATACGCAGTATTTT
CDR3 protein: CASSPGTSGGSTDTQYF

J gene: TRBJ2-7
clone size: -
D gene: -
V gene: TRBV29-1
CDR3 DNA: TGCAGCGCCCTTTCACCCTACTCCTACGAGCAGTACTTC
CDR3 protein: CSALSPYSYEQYF

J gene: TRBJ1-6
clone size: -
D gene: -
V gene: TRBV11-3
CDR3 DNA: TGTGCCAGCAGCTTACCGGTACACAGGGTTCCGTTCAATTCACCCCTCCACTTT
CDR3 protein: CASSLPVHRVPFNSPLHF

J gene: TRBJ2-1
clone size: -
D gene: -
V gene: TRBV27
CDR3 DNA: TGTGCCAGCAGCCAGGGATTGCCCTACAATGAGCAGTTCTTC
CDR3 protein: CASSQGLPYNEQFF

J gene: TRBJ1-3
clone size: -
D gene: -
V gene: TRBV18
CDR3 DNA: TGTGCCAGCTCAGTCGGACAGCTTGAGGCTGGAAACACCATATATTTT
CDR3 protein: CASSVGQLEAGNTIYF

J gene: TRBJ1-1
clone size: -
D gene: -
V gene: TRBV29-1
CDR3 DNA: TGCAGCGTTGAATGGGGAGGAACTGAAGCTTTCTTT
CDR3 protein: CSVEWGGTEAFF

J gene: TRBJ2-3
clone size: -
D gene: TRBD2
V gene: TRBV7-6
CDR3 DNA: TGTGCCAGCAGCTTTAGACTAGCGGGAGATAAAGATACGCAGTATTTT
CDR3 protein: CASSFRLAGDKDTQYF

J gene: TRBJ2-5
clone size: -
D gene: TRBD2
V gene: TRBV5-1
CDR3 DNA: TGCGCCAGCAGCTTGAGAGGTAGCGGGGACGTACAAGAGACCCAGTACTTC
CDR3 protein: CASSLRGSGDVQETQYF

J gene: TRBJ1-1
clone size: -
D gene: TRBD1
V gene: TRBV6-5
CDR3 DNA: TGTGCCAGCAGTCAGGGGGGCCCTGAAGCTTTCTTT
CDR3 protein: CASSQGGPEAFF

J gene: TRBJ2-2
clone size: -
D gene: -
V gene: TRBV24-1
CDR3 DNA: TGTGCCACCAGTGATGCAGGGCGTAGCACCGGGGAGCTGTTTTTT
CDR3 protein: CATSDAGRSTGELFF

J gene: TRBJ1-3
clone size: few
D gene: -
V gene: TRBV19
CDR3 DNA: TGTGCCAGTAGTTCCCTCTCTGGAAACACCATATATTTT
CDR3 protein: CASSSLSGNTIYF

J gene: TRBJ1-1
clone size: -
D gene: -
V gene: TRBV6-2/TRBV6-3
CDR3 DNA: TGTGCCAGCAGTTTGGAGGGTGTGGCTATCACTGAAGCTTTCTTT
CDR3 protein: CASSLEGVAITEAFF

J gene: TRBJ1-2
clone size: -
D gene: -
V gene: TRBV19
CDR3 DNA: TGTGCCAGTAGTATAGGGGTCTGGCGGAATGGCTACACCTTC
CDR3 protein: CASSIGVWRNGYTF

J gene: TRBJ1-2
clone size: -
D gene: -
V gene: TRBV2
CDR3 DNA: TGTGCCAGCAGTGAAGGGCCTTACCTCAACTATGGCTACACCTTC
CDR3 protein: CASSEGPYLNYGYTF

J gene: TRBJ1-6
clone size: -
D gene: -
V gene: TRBV10-3
CDR3 DNA: TGTGCCATCAGTGACAGGGAGGGCCTCAGCTATAATTCACCCCTCCACTTT
CDR3 protein: CAISDREGLSYNSPLHF

J gene: TRBJ2-7
clone size: -
D gene: -
V gene: TRBV24-1
CDR3 DNA: TGTGCCACCAGTGATAAAGGGGGGGGCTCCGACGAGCAGTACTTC
CDR3 protein: CATSDKGGGSDEQYF

J gene: TRBJ2-7
clone size: once
D gene: TRBD2
V gene: TRBV18
CDR3 DNA: TGTGCCAGCTCACCAATACCCGCGGGGGGCGCCCCGGGCGAGCAGTACTTC
CDR3 protein: CASSPIPAGGAPGEQYF

J gene: TRBJ2-7
clone size: -
D gene: -
V gene: TRBV18
CDR3 DNA: TGTGCCAGCTCACGGCGGACAGTAGACGAGCAGTACTTC
CDR3 protein: CASSRRTVDEQYF

J gene: TRBJ2-1
clone size: -
D gene: TRBD2
V gene: TRBV3-1/TRBV3-2
CDR3 DNA: TGTGCCAGCAGCCAAGGGGGACTAGCGGCTTACAATGAGCAGTTCTTC
CDR3 protein: CASSQGGLAAYNEQFF

J gene: TRBJ2-7
clone size: -
D gene: TRBD2
V gene: TRBV16
CDR3 DNA: TGTGCCAGCAGCCAATCGGGGCTAGCGGGCCTCTACGAGCAGTACTTC
CDR3 protein: CASSQSGLAGLYEQYF

J gene: TRBJ2-7
clone size: few
D gene: -
V gene: TRBV10-3
CDR3 DNA: TGTGCCATCGGAGGCGTCAGATCCTACGAGCAGTACTTC
CDR3 protein: CAIGGVRSYEQYF

J gene: TRBJ2-1
clone size: -
D gene: -
V gene: TRBV9
CDR3 DNA: TGTGCCAGCAGCGTAGACAGGGCCAGCTACAATGAGCAGTTCTTC
CDR3 protein: CASSVDRASYNEQFF

J gene: TRBJ2-7
clone size: -
D gene: TRBD2
V gene: TRBV11-1
CDR3 DNA: TGTGCCAGCAGCATGGGACTAGCGGATGCCTACGAGCAGTACTTC
CDR3 protein: CASSMGLADAYEQYF

J gene: TRBJ1-3
clone size: once
D gene: -
V gene: TRBV5-1
CDR3 DNA: TGCGCCAGCAGGTACGGACACGACAGATATGGAAACACCATATATTTT
CDR3 protein: CASRYGHDRYGNTIYF

J gene: TRBJ1-1
clone size: -
D gene: -
V gene: TRBV4-2
CDR3 DNA: TGTGCCAGCAGCCAAGTGATGGCTGATGAAGCTTTCTTT
CDR3 protein: CASSQVMADEAFF

J gene: TRBJ1-2
clone size: -
D gene: -
V gene: TRBV6-5
CDR3 DNA: TGTGCCAGCAGTTACATTGGGGGCGCAGGCTATGGCTACACCTTC
CDR3 protein: CASSYIGGAGYGYTF

J gene: TRBJ2-2
clone size: -
D gene: -
V gene: TRBV29-1
CDR3 DNA: TGCAGCGCCGTCGTCCAGGTTCGAGACACCGGGGAGCTGTTTTTT
CDR3 protein: CSAVVQVRDTGELFF

J gene: TRBJ1-2
clone size: -
D gene: TRBD1
V gene: TRBV27
CDR3 DNA: TGTGCCAGCAGTTTAGTATGGACAGGGGGCAACTATGGCTACACCTTC
CDR3 protein: CASSLVWTGGNYGYTF

J gene: TRBJ2-6
clone size: -
D gene: -
V gene: TRBV2
CDR3 DNA: TGTGCCAGCAGTGATTTAGGGGCTGGGGCCAACGTCCTGACTTTC
CDR3 protein: CASSDLGAGANVLTF

J gene: TRBJ2-2
clone size: -
D gene: -
V gene: TRBV24-1
CDR3 DNA: TGTGCCACCAGTTTAACGGGGTCCGGGGAGCTGTTTTTT
CDR3 protein: CATSLTGSGELFF

J gene: TRBJ1-5
clone size: -
D gene: -
V gene: TRBV7-8
CDR3 DNA: TGTGCCAGCAGCGACAGGATGCTAAATCAGCCCCAGCATTTT
CDR3 protein: CASSDRMLNQPQHF

J gene: TRBJ2-3
clone size: -
D gene: -
V gene: TRBV2
CDR3 DNA: TGTGCCAGCAGCTTGACAGATACGCAGTATTTT
CDR3 protein: CASSLTDTQYF

J gene: TRBJ2-1
clone size: -
D gene: -
V gene: TRBV12-5
CDR3 DNA: TGTGCTAGTCTATCTTCGGGCGGGGATCGAAGCTCCTACAATGAGCAGTTCTTC
CDR3 protein: CASLSSGGDRSSYNEQFF

J gene: TRBJ2-1
clone size: -
D gene: TRBD2
V gene: TRBV4-2
CDR3 DNA: TGTGCCAGCAGACTTAGCGGGGGGATCGATGAGCAGTTCTTC
CDR3 protein: CASRLSGGIDEQFF

J gene: TRBJ1-1
clone size: -
D gene: -
V gene: TRBV30
CDR3 DNA: TGTGCCTGGAGTGTACGTCGGACGGGGGGGAACACTGAAGCTTTCTTT
CDR3 protein: CAWSVRRTGGNTEAFF

J gene: TRBJ1-5
clone size: -
D gene: -
V gene: TRBV30
CDR3 DNA: TGTGCCTGGAGTCCCGGACAGCCAAATCAGCCCCAGCATTTT
CDR3 protein: CAWSPGQPNQPQHF

J gene: TRBJ1-1
clone size: many
D gene: -
V gene: TRBV2
CDR3 DNA: TGTGCCAGCAGGGGGGGTGGAGGGAGCTACACTGAAGCTTTCTTT
CDR3 protein: CASRGGGGSYTEAFF

J gene: TRBJ2-6
clone size: -
D gene: -
V gene: TRBV28
CDR3 DNA: TGTGCCAGCAGTTTATCACTCCCTGGGGCCAACGTCCTGACTTTC
CDR3 protein: CASSLSLPGANVLTF

J gene: TRBJ1-6
clone size: -
D gene: TRBD1
V gene: TRBV9
CDR3 DNA: TGTGCCAGCAGTACCAATCAGGGGGATTCACCCCTCCACTTT
CDR3 protein: CASSTNQGDSPLHF

J gene: TRBJ1-5
clone size: few
D gene: -
V gene: TRBV28
CDR3 DNA: TGTGCCAGCAGGGCGGGATCCATCGTAGGGCCCCAGCATTTT
CDR3 protein: CASRAGSIVGPQHF